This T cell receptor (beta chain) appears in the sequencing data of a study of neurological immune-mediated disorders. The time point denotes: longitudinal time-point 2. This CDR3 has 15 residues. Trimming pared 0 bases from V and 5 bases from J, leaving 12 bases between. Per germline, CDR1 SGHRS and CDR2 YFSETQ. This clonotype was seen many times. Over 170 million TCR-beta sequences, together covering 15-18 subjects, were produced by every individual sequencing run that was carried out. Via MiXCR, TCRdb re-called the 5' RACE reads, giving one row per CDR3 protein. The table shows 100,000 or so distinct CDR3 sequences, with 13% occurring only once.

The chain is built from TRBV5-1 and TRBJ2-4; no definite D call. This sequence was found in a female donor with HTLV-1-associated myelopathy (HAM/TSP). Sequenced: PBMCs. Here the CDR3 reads CASSLAVQAQNIQYF. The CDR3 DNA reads TGCGCCAGCAGCTTGGCTGTTCAGGCCCAAAACATTCAGTACTTC.